The entry below describes one TCR beta chain. Its antigen specificity is not known. No much larger clone is present one base from it, and per-base qualities are unavailable. Participants in the prospective study were enrolled through a virtual design, were aged 18 to 89 years, and lived in roughly 25 United States geographic areas. To assign participants to cohorts, the prospective study relied on clinical history that participants themselves reported in a screening survey and a study questionnaire. Mobile phlebotomists in the prospective study collected whole blood, serum and a nasopharyngeal or oropharyngeal swab from every participant. Prospective study participants could optionally give additional blood draws and questionnaires over a roughly two-month period. Blood samples from the prospective study were shipped frozen or at room temperature prior to DNA extraction. V and J lose 5 bases and 2 bases, and a span of 10 bases separates them. The germline V gene specifies SGDLS as CDR1 and YYNGEE as CDR2. Including the terminal cysteine and phenylalanine, the CDR3 comprises 14 residues. Only CDR3 DNA is held: 42 bases, read in frame from base 1.

These data belong to a study of blood T cell repertoires in COVID-19 (TCRdb year 2020). A note on the overall study: Recovered participants in ImmuneRACE Cohort 3 were defined by two consecutive negative NP/OP PCR tests, clearance by a healthcare professional, or resolution of symptoms. Samples from collaborators originated in the United States, Italy and Spain and spanned both the acute and convalescent phases of COVID-19. The material from the prospective study consisted of cDNA or gDNA derived from T cells, B-cell-depleted T cells, or PBMCs. Subjects who had been exposed to COVID-19, were actively infected with it, or had recovered from it provided the deeply sampled blood TCRbeta repertoires that made up the dataset. The repertoires were released in a freely available public database meant as a resource for research on the immune response to SARS-CoV-2. The samples were drawn from the first 160 participants of the ongoing ImmuneRACE study and from some 1,300 subjects provided by 6 global collaborators. The sample metadata nearly always contained a de-identified subject ID, COVID-19 status, age in years and sex. HLA class I and class II types, where available, came from metadata supplied by the sample provider rather than from assay-based typing.

TCRbeta CDR3 regions were amplified from genomic DNA using the immunoSEQ Assay, a bias-controlled multiplex PCR. The original pipeline was this. The number of nucleated cells in each sample was estimated by amplification of reference gene primers within the assay. To quantify the absolute abundance of each unique TCRbeta CDR3 rearrangement, sequence reads were collapsed and filtered. For each sample, productive Simpson clonality was calculated by taking the square root of Simpson's diversity index across productive rearrangements. What TCRdb holds here is the immuneACCESS table cut down to in-frame rearrangements. Part of the clones is not present; checked against another copy, under half of the missing clones reflect an unresolved V gene, and the others are unexplained. V and J calls and clone size come straight from that table; D and trimming were deduced from the DNA. Within this sample are under 200,000 clones, with roughly 78% of them counted one time only. The ten largest clonotypes hold 19% of the sample.

What the authors observed across the whole study: How much clinical and demographic metadata was included differed by source and by participant, and the metadata was provided uncurated.

The chain is made from TRBV9 and TRBJ2-2, with a weak D call of TRBD1 (6 bases match). This clonotype was obtained from a woman in her 70s in a cohort exposed to, infected with or recovered from COVID-19 (not recorded which). Material: PBMCs or T cells enriched from blood (not recorded which). Here is the DNA: TGTGCCAGCAGAAACAGGGCAAACACCGGGGAGCTGTTTTTT. It translates to CASRNRANTGELFF.